This entry lists 25 T cell receptor beta chains sequenced from one sample in a study of control samples from healthy donors and cancer patients. Profiled with immunoSEQ multiplex PCR; TCRdb holds only in-frame clones, not every one. The sample carries about 65,000 clones, over 75% recorded once. The sample comprised PBMCs. These receptor sequences come from a woman aged 45-59 years with colorectal cancer.

The chain joins TRBV7-3 to TRBJ1-1; D unclear. The V end was cut by 5 bases, the J end by 0 bases, with 7 bases between. The CDR3 length is 13 residues. The germline V gene has CDR1 SGHTA and CDR2 FQGTGA. CDR3 coding DNA: TGTGCCAGCAGCGACCGAATGAACACTGAAGCTTTCTTT. Its protein is CASSDRMNTEAFF.

This sequence joins TRBV3-1 (or the pseudogene TRBV3-2) and TRBJ2-7; 9 bases align to TRBD2. This CDR3 is 15 amino acids long. Trimming removed 4 bases from V and 1 base from J; junction bases left unmatched: 5. From germline, CDR1 is LGHDT and CDR2 YNNKEL (reference sequence). The CDR3 loop is CASSPGLALSYEQYF. CDR3 coding DNA: TGTGCCAGCAGCCCCGGACTAGCGCTATCCTACGAGCAGTACTTC.

This clone is termed medium-sized. The same CDR3 is also encoded by other DNA sequences in this sample. The chain links TRBV28 to TRBJ1-3; 9 nucleotides match TRBD1. There are 15 residues in the CDR3. V gave up 6 bases and J gave up 2 bases; unmatched junction bases: 5. The germline gives CDR1 MDHEN, CDR2 SYDVKM. The DNA for the CDR3 is TGTGCCAGCAGGGGGGACAGGGTACCTGGAAACACCATATATTTT. It specifies CASRGDRVPGNTIYF.

The chain employs TRBV2 and TRBJ1-6; tentatively, D is TRBD1 (5 bases). The V end lost 4 bases, the J end lost 8 bases, and 15 bases lay between the germline ends. This CDR3 is 15 amino acids long. Germline V gene sequence: CDR1 SNHLY, CDR2 FYNNEI. CDR3 coding DNA: TGTGCCAGCAGTGGGGGACTTGGTGGGGATTCACCCCTCCACTTT. Its translation: CASSGGLGGDSPLHF. The variable domain in full, completed from reference TRBV2 and TRBJ1-6, reads EPEVTQTPSHQVTQMGQEVILRCVPISNHLYFYWYRQILGQKVEFLVSFYNNEISEKSEIFDDQFSVERPDGSNFTLKIRSTKLEDSAMYFCASSGGLGGDSPLHFGNGTRLTVT.

This clone has a handful of counts. This sequence joins TRBV7-2 and TRBJ2-7; TRBD1 matches 8 bases. With 4 bases clipped from V and 6 bases from J, the junction kept 5 bases outside the gene matches. There are 13 residues in the CDR3. In germline, CDR1 is SGHTA, CDR2 FQGNSA. The CDR3 region is CASSSTGDGEQYF. CDR3 sequence (DNA): TGTGCCAGCAGCTCGACAGGGGATGGCGAGCAGTACTTC.

J is TRBJ1-3 and V is TRBV10-3; D is unclear. Trimming cost V 10 bases and J 0 bases, with 10 bases left between them. CDR3 length: 13 residues. Germline CDR1 ENHRY, CDR2 SYGVKD. CDR3 bases: TGTGCCACAGAGGATCGCTCTGGAAACACCATATATTTT. Protein sequence: CATEDRSGNTIYF.

V usage is TRBV5-1 and J usage is TRBJ1-6; no definite D call. The V end lost 4 bases, the J end lost 2 bases, and 16 bases lay between the germline ends. The CDR3 sequence is 17 residues long. Germline-derived CDR1 and CDR2 are SGHRS and YFSETQ. The CDR3 loop reads CASSARTAEPYNSPLHF. The CDR3 region has the DNA TGCGCCAGCAGCGCCCGAACGGCAGAGCCCTATAATTCACCCCTCCACTTT.

The CDR3 DNA follows: TGTGCCTGCAGCCGGGACAGGCCTTCCGGCTACACCTTC. It is translated as CACSRDRPSGYTF. The genes are TRBV30 and TRBJ1-2; TRBD1 matches at 8 bases. This CDR3 spans 13 amino acids. Germline V CDR1 and CDR2: GTSNPN, SVGIG (reference sequence). V trimming: 6 bases; J trimming: 8 bases; junction bases outside the gene matches: 11.

The DNA for the CDR3 is TGTGCCAGCAGTGACAAAGGGACAGGGGGCTCGGATACGCAGTATTTT. Amino acids: CASSDKGTGGSDTQYF. J is TRBJ2-3 and V is TRBV6-1; 12 bases fit TRBD1. Germline loops: CDR1 MNHNS, CDR2 SASEGT. This CDR3 spans 16 amino acids. Trimming at V came to 3 bases and at J to 6 bases, leaving 7 bases not matched to a gene.

The chain carries TRBV11-2 and TRBJ1-2; TRBD1 is a possible D gene (5 bases). The CDR3 extends over 19 amino acids. Germline-derived CDR1 and CDR2 are SGHAT and FQNNGV. V was cut by 4 bases and J by 4 bases, with 28 bases left in between. CDR3 bases: TGTGCCAGCAGCTCTCTCGGGGGATCCCTCCGGATAGCTTTCTATGGCTACACCTTC. As protein: CASSSLGGSLRIAFYGYTF.

This chain links TRBV7-9 with TRBJ2-3; the D gene is possibly TRBD2 (6 bases). The CDR3 loop spans 15 amino acids. V lost 8 bases, J lost 0 bases, and 15 bases lay in between. Germline CDR1 and CDR2: SEHNR and FQNEAQ (reference sequence). CDR3 DNA sequence: TGTGCCAGCGCAAGCCTGCGGGACAGCACAGATACGCAGTATTTT. Translating it yields CASASLRDSTDTQYF.

Concerning this clone: Other DNA variants within this sample encode the same CDR3. This rearrangement joins TRBV29-1 to TRBJ1-1; D may be TRBD1 (5 bases). The germline V and J ends were trimmed by 3 bases and 3 bases, with 11 bases remaining between them. CDR1 is SQVTM and CDR2 is ANQGSEA in the germline V gene. CDR3 length: 13 amino acids. CDR3 nucleotide sequence: TGCAGCGTTGATAGGGGACTGGACACTGAAGCTTTCTTT. Translating gives CSVDRGLDTEAFF.

This chain links TRBV15 with TRBJ1-2; TRBD1 might be the D (6 bases). The V and J ends lost 1 base and 5 bases respectively, with 17 bases between them. Germline CDR1 LNHNV, CDR2 YYDKDF (reference sequence). This CDR3 is 16 amino acids long. The CDR3 loop reads CATSRGDSGTTYGYTF. CDR3 DNA sequence: TGTGCCACCAGCAGAGGAGATTCCGGGACAACTTATGGCTACACCTTC. Drawing the rest from reference TRBV15 and TRBJ1-2, the complete variable domain is DAMVIQNPRYQVTQFGKPVTLSCSQTLNHNVMYWYQQKSSQAPKLLFHYYDKDFNNEADTPDNFQSRRPNTSFCFLDIRSPGLGDTAMYLCATSRGDSGTTYGYTFGSGTRLTVV.

This clone was observed a single time. CDR3 in amino acids: CASSVGRNYGYTF. As DNA, the CDR3 is TGTGCCAGCAGTGTCGGGAGAAACTATGGCTACACCTTC. The chain links TRBV25-1 to TRBJ1-2; no clear D gene. CDR1 MGHDK and CDR2 SYGVNS come from the germline V gene. V lost 4 bases, J lost 2 bases, and 8 bases lay in between. This CDR3 region has 13 residues.

The V and J genes are TRBV21-1 and TRBJ2-3; the D call TRBD1 from the table was never checked on the DNA. TRBV21-1 is a documented pseudogene. The CDR3 contains 16 residues. The CDR3 protein is CASSRKVGRCPDTQYF. CDR3 sequence (DNA): TGTGCCAGCAGCAGGAAGGTGGGCCGCTGTCCAGATACGCAGTATTTT.

The chain combines TRBV19 with TRBJ2-2; tentative D call: TRBD2 (5 bases). CDR1 is LNHDA, CDR2 SQIVND, per germline (reference sequence). The CDR3 is made up of 15 amino acids. With 3 bases removed from V and 3 bases from J, the gap between germline ends came to 11 bases. CDR3 DNA sequence: TGTGCCAGTAGTATGCAACGGGATCACACCGGGGAGCTGTTTTTT. Residues: CASSMQRDHTGELFF.

The chain carries TRBV28 and TRBJ1-5; no definite D call. CDR1 MDHEN and CDR2 SYDVKM come from the germline V gene. The CDR3 runs to 15 residues. V shed 6 bases and J shed 4 bases, with 16 bases lying between them. The CDR3 sequence is CASSALATSNQPQHF. The CDR3 region has the DNA TGTGCCAGCAGCGCCCTAGCGACCTCGAATCAGCCCCAGCATTTT. The full variable domain, its missing parts supplied by reference TRBV28 and TRBJ1-5, is DVKVTQSSRYLVKRTGEKVFLECVQDMDHENMFWYRQDPGLGLRLIYFSYDVKMKEKGDIPEGYSVSREKKERFSLILESASTNQTSMYLCASSALATSNQPQHFGDGTRLSIL.

The chain is built from TRBV7-2 and TRBJ2-7; D is possibly TRBD2 (5 bases). Germline V gene sequence: CDR1 SGHTA, CDR2 FQGNSA. The CDR3 spans 14 residues. The ends were cut back, 6 bases at V and 4 bases at J, with 16 bases in the middle. CDR3 nucleotides: TGTGCCAGCAGGAGGACTCCCGATGAGTACGAGCAGTACTTC. It codes for CASRRTPDEYEQYF. The full variable domain, in which reference TRBV7-2 and TRBJ2-7 provide the parts outside the CDR3, is GAGVSQSPSNKVTEKGKDVELRCDPISGHTALYWYRQSLGQGLEFLIYFQGNSAPDKSGLPSDRFSAERTGGSVSTLTIQRTQQEDSAVYLCASRRTPDEYEQYFGPGTRLTVT.

The chain uses TRBV12-3 or TRBV12-4 and TRBJ2-2; D gene ambiguous. V lost 3 bases and J 6 bases, leaving 5 bases between the germline ends. This CDR3 is 12 amino acids long. The CDR3 DNA follows: TGTGCCAGCAGTTTTGACGCCGGGGAGCTGTTTTTT. It is translated as CASSFDAGELFF.

The chain is built from TRBV30 and TRBJ1-1; D gene uncertain. Germline loops: CDR1 GTSNPN, CDR2 SVGIG (reference sequence). Trimming took 0 bases from V and 1 from J, leaving 6 bases between them. The CDR3 is 13 amino acids. The CDR3 loop reads CAWSVGENTEAFF. CDR3 DNA: TGTGCCTGGAGTGTAGGCGAGAACACTGAAGCTTTCTTT.

The chain employs TRBV13 and TRBJ2-1; D is uncertain. The germline V gene encodes CDR1 PRHDT and CDR2 FYEKMQ (reference sequence). Trimming pared 2 bases from V and 8 bases from J, leaving 7 bases between. The CDR3 extends over 12 amino acids. The CDR3 DNA sequence: TGTGCCAGCAGCTTAAATAGGCATGAGCAGTTCTTC. Amino acids: CASSLNRHEQFF.

This chain joins TRBV19 and TRBJ1-5; maybe TRBD1 (5 bases). CDR1 LNHDA and CDR2 SQIVND come from the germline V gene (reference sequence). V gave up 10 bases and J gave up 7 bases, with 14 bases separating them. The length of the CDR3 is 12 residues. The CDR3 sequence: CATRSGGQPQHF. CDR3 nucleotides: TGTGCCACGCGTTCCGGGGGACAGCCCCAGCATTTT.

The table lists this clone with a count of one. The V gene is TRBV29-1, the J gene TRBJ1-1; 7 nucleotides match TRBD1. Germline CDR1 is SQVTM and CDR2 is ANQGSEA. Trimming at V came to 7 bases and at J to 5 bases, leaving 7 bases not matched to a gene. The CDR3 runs to 12 residues. CDR3 region: CSGQEQGTEAFF. CDR3 sequence (DNA): TGCAGCGGTCAGGAACAGGGGACTGAAGCTTTCTTT.

The chain joins TRBV7-3 to TRBJ1-6, with 10 bases identical to TRBD1. Germline assignment: CDR1 SGHTA and CDR2 FQGTGA. There are 15 residues in the CDR3. V shed 5 bases, J shed 10 bases, and the junction held 8 bases outside the gene matches. DNA of the CDR3: TGTGCCAGCAGCCAGTGGACAGGGGGTCAATCACCCCTCCACTTT. Translation gives CASSQWTGGQSPLHF.

V gene TRBV27 combines with J gene TRBJ1-2, with 10 bases that match TRBD1. From germline, CDR1 is MNHEY and CDR2 SMNVEV (reference sequence). The CDR3 spans 14 residues. Trimming removed 6 bases from V and 8 bases from J; junction bases left unmatched: 9. In DNA, the CDR3 is TGTGCCAGCAGCTTTTCCGGGACAGGGGAAGGCTACACCTTC. It is translated as CASSFSGTGEGYTF.